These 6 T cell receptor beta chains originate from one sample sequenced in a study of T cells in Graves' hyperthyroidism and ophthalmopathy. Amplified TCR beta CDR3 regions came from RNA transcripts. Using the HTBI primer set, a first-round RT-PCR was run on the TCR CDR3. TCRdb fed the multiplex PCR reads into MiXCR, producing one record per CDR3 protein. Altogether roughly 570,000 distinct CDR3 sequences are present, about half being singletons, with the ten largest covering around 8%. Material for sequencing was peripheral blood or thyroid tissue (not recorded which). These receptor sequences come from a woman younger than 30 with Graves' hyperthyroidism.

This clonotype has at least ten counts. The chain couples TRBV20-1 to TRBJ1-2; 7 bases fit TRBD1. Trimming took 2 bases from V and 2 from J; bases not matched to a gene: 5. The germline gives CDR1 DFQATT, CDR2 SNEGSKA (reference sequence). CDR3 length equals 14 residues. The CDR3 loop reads CSARYRDSNYGYTF. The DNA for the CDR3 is TGCAGTGCTAGATACCGGGACAGCAACTATGGCTACACCTTC.

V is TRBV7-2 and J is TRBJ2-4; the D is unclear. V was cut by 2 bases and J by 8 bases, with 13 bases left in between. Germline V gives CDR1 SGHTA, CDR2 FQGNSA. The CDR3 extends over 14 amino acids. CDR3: CASSLPDGFDIQYF. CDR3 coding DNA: TGTGCCAGCAGCTTACCGGACGGATTTGACATTCAGTACTTC.

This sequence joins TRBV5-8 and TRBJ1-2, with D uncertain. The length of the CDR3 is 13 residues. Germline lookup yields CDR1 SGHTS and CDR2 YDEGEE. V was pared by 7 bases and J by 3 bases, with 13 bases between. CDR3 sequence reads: CASPLAGDYGYTF. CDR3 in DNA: TGTGCCAGCCCATTGGCGGGAGACTATGGCTACACCTTC.

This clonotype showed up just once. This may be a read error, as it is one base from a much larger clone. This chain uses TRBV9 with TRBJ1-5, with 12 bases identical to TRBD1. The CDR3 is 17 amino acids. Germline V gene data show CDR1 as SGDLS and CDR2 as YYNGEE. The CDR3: CAGSEGTGGGSNQPQHF. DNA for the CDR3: TGTGCCGGCAGCGAGGGGACAGGGGGCGGCAGCAATCAGCCCCAGCATTTT.

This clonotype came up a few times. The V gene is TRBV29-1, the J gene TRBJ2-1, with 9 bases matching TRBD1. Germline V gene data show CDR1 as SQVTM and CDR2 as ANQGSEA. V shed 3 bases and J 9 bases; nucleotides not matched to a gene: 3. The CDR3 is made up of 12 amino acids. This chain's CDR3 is CSVEGTGFEQFF. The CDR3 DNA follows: TGCAGCGTTGAGGGGACAGGGTTTGAGCAGTTCTTC.

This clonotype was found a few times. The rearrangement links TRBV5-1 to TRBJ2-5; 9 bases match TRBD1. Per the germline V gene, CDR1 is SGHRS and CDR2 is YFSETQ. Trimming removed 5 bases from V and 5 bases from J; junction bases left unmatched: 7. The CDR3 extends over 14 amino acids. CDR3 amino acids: CASSIAGQGETQYF. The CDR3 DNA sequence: TGCGCCAGCAGTATAGCTGGACAGGGGGAGACCCAGTACTTC.